This TCR beta chain was documented in a study of T-cell memory formation after mild COVID-19. The germline CDR1 and CDR2 sequences are MGHRA and YSYEKL. The CDR3 is 13 amino acids. V lost 0 bases to trimming and J lost 5 bases, with 8 bases between them. TCRdb called the 5' RACE reads again in MiXCR, with one record for every CDR3 protein. The sample has roughly 480,000 distinct CDR3 sequences, approximately 23% seen once. V is TRBV4-1 and J is TRBJ2-7; D gene ambiguous. The sequence was collected from an adult woman who had mild COVID-19 (a few samples of this study predate the infection). Cell type and time point are not known. Sequenced sample: PBMCs or a T cell subset sorted from them (not recorded which). As DNA, the CDR3 is TGCGCCAGCAGCCAAGAGCAAGGAAACGAGCAGTACTTC. Translating it yields CASSQEQGNEQYF.